Given below is one TCR beta chain in context. What it recognizes is unknown. This record comes from a study of T cells in tuberculosis. Study background: This South African cohort compared adolescents with or without latent tuberculosis against adults with active tuberculosis. Study observations and caveats: Cases with active tuberculosis were adults, while controls were adolescents. Active tuberculosis TCR-alpha repertoires lay closer to GMM-specific TCRs than IGRA-negative controls, suggesting clonal expansion.

The data were produced by immunoSEQ multiplex PCR, yet TCRdb's version contains in-frame clones alone and is incomplete. The data show 25,000 to 35,000 clones, about 90% seen once. Trimming stripped 5 bases from V and 0 bases from J, with 13 bases between. This CDR3 region has 16 residues. CDR1 SGHAT and CDR2 FQNNGV come from the germline V gene. Adolescents were screened for latent TB by skin test and IGRA. The chain is built from TRBV11-2 and TRBJ2-2, with a possible D match to TRBD2 (6 bases). Sequencing was carried out using PBMCs. The TCR comes from a donor aged 10-29 years with latent tuberculosis or without tuberculosis infection. Some clones in this sample may be carry-over from other donors' samples. The CDR3 region is CASSLEAGSNTGELFF. The CDR3 bases are TGTGCCAGCAGCCTTGAGGCGGGATCGAACACCGGGGAGCTGTTTTTT.